This is a list of T cell receptor beta chains from one sample in a study of shared clonotypes between healthy human individuals. Repertoires were generated with immunoSEQ multiplex PCR, while TCRdb's copy carries only in-frame clones and drops some. Of about half a million clones listed, around 77% are singletons. The sequencing input was PBMCs. The source of these receptors is a woman between 40 and 50 years old in good health. Some clones in this sample may be carry-over from other donors' samples. Each CDR3 is given with its conserved first and last residue. Each record gives: J gene, clone size, V gene, D gene, CDR3 DNA, CDR3 protein. D genes are given only for firm matches. Rows may omit the clone size; those that give it use once, few, many or a size class.

TRBJ1-4,NA,TRBV7-8,NA,TGTGCCAGCAGTTTTGTTCATGGAAAACTGTTTTTT,CASSFVHGKLFF
TRBJ2-1,NA,TRBV4-3,NA,TGCGCCAGCAGCATGGACGGCCGATCCTACAATGAGCAGTTCTTC,CASSMDGRSYNEQFF
TRBJ1-4,NA,TRBV30,NA,TGTGCCTGGAGCACGGGACGATATAATGAAAAACTGTTTTTT,CAWSTGRYNEKLFF
TRBJ1-5,NA,TRBV28,NA,TGTGCCAGCAGGGGGGGGCTGGGCAATCAGCCCCAGCATTTT,CASRGGLGNQPQHF
TRBJ2-1,NA,TRBV6-4,TRBD2,TGTGCCAGCAGTGACTCTGCTAGCGGGTTACCCTACGAGCAGTTCTTC,CASSDSASGLPYEQFF
TRBJ2-6,NA,TRBV6-6,NA,TGTGCCAGCAGCTCGAGCGGCGGGGCCAACGTCCTGACTTTC,CASSSSGGANVLTF
TRBJ2-6,NA,TRBV27,TRBD1,TGTGCCAGCAGTTCTGTCTGGGACAGGGGCCCTGGGGCCAACGTCCTGACTTTC,CASSSVWDRGPGANVLTF
TRBJ1-2,NA,TRBV28,NA,TGTGCCAGCAGCGACCGAGATGGCTACACCTTC,CASSDRDGYTF
TRBJ2-7,NA,TRBV28,NA,TGTGCCAGCAGTTCTAAAGGACACCATCTCCTCTACGAGCAGTACTTC,CASSSKGHHLLYEQYF
TRBJ2-7,NA,TRBV6-1,NA,TGTGCCAGCAGGGAGGGGCCAGGGATCTCCTACGAGCAGTACTTC,CASREGPGISYEQYF
TRBJ1-4,NA,TRBV10-3,NA,TGTGCCATCAGCCAGGGGTCCCAAGAAAAACTGTTTTTT,CAISQGSQEKLFF
TRBJ2-7,NA,TRBV11-1,NA,TGTGCCAGCAGCTTAACCCGCTACGAGCAGTACTTC,CASSLTRYEQYF
TRBJ2-3,once,TRBV29-1,NA,TGCAGCGTTGTTCTGAGCACAGATACGCAGTATTTT,CSVVLSTDTQYF
TRBJ2-2,NA,TRBV15,TRBD2,TGTGCCACCAGCGGGACTAGCGGGAACACCGGGGAGCTGTTTTTT,CATSGTSGNTGELFF
TRBJ1-2,NA,TRBV5-6,NA,TGTGCCAGCAGCTTGGGACAGGCGGAGGGCTATGGCTACACCTTC,CASSLGQAEGYGYTF
TRBJ2-1,NA,TRBV11-2,TRBD2,TGTGCCAGCAGCTCCCGGACTAGCGGCAATGAGCAGTTCTTC,CASSSRTSGNEQFF
TRBJ2-1,NA,TRBV6-5,NA,TGTGCCAGCAGTTATATTGAGTCTTCGTCTGAGCAGTTCTTC,CASSYIESSSEQFF
TRBJ2-1,NA,TRBV6-1,NA,TGTGCCAGCACCCCGATTTACAATGAGCAGTTCTTC,CASTPIYNEQFF
TRBJ1-2,once,TRBV5-4,TRBD1,TGTGCCAGCAGCTTGGAGTCAGGGGGTGGCTACACCTTC,CASSLESGGGYTF
TRBJ2-7,once,TRBV11-1,TRBD2,TGTGCCAGCAGCTTAGCGGGAGGGCCCACTAGATACGAGCAGTACTTC,CASSLAGGPTRYEQYF
TRBJ1-2,NA,TRBV28,TRBD1,TGTGCCACCCTAGACAGGGGGCTTGTCTATGGCTACACCTTC,CATLDRGLVYGYTF
TRBJ2-3,NA,TRBV5-1,NA,TGCGCCAGCAGCGACCCCCAGGGGTCAGATACGCAGTATTTT,CASSDPQGSDTQYF
TRBJ1-2,NA,TRBV19,NA,TGTGCCAGTTTTGTTCACTATGGCTACACCTTC,CASFVHYGYTF
TRBJ2-5,NA,TRBV28,NA,TGTGCCAGCAGTTTAGGGGAAGAGACCCAGTACTTC,CASSLGEETQYF
TRBJ2-2,NA,TRBV6-1,TRBD2,TGTGCCAGCAGTCTACGACTAGCGGGAACCGGGGAGCTGTTTTTT,CASSLRLAGTGELFF
TRBJ1-1,many,TRBV30,TRBD1,TGTGCCTGGAGCCCCACCTTGAACAGGGGGCGGACTGAAGCTTTCTTT,CAWSPTLNRGRTEAFF
TRBJ2-7,NA,TRBV9,NA,TGTGCCAGCAGCCTCCACCGGGACTCTCCGCCCTACGAGCAGTACTTC,CASSLHRDSPPYEQYF